This T cell receptor beta chain came from a study of chemoradiotherapy in HPV16-positive cancers. Study outcomes and limitations: For HPV16-positive patients, expanding HPV-responsive T cells associated with longer recurrence-free survival.

In the case of this clone: Antigen specificity is unknown.

The germline V gene encodes CDR1 MNHNS and CDR2 SASEGT. The CDR3 is 15 amino acids. The J segment lost 3 bases and the V segment lost 4 bases, leaving 5 bases of the junction unmatched. Produced via immunoSEQ multiplex PCR; TCRdb's table is partial and in-frame only. The sample carries 8,400 or so clones, 75% recorded once. The chain employs TRBV6-1 and TRBJ2-3; TRBD2 matches 9 bases. This sample was gathered from a patient who underwent chemoradiotherapy. This receptor was obtained from a human donor with HPV-associated anogenital cancer. In DNA form, the CDR3 reads TGTGCCAGCAGTGTTTCGCGGGGGGGGACAGATACGCAGTATTTT. Translated, it gives CASSVSRGGTDTQYF.